These T cell receptor beta chains were read from a single sample in a study of regulatory T cells in long-lasting Graves disease. TCRdb used MiXCR to reprocess the multiplex PCR reads, holding one entry per CDR3 protein. The sample has fewer than 650,000 distinct CDR3 sequences; 15% to 20% are singletons. These records were also assigned to another study, of T cells in Graves' hyperthyroidism and ophthalmopathy.

The sequencing here drew on peripheral blood mononuclear cells (PBMCs), taken at new diagnosis, from a patient treated with antithyroid drugs. The source is a man aged 18 to 30 with Graves disease. Each CDR3 is given with its conserved first and last residue. The D gene is left open where the match is weak. The size entry is marked missing in some rows and otherwise reads once, few, many or a size class.

j_call v_call d_call clone_size cdr3_nt cdr3_aa
TRBJ1-2 TRBV2 . . TGTGCCAGCAGTGGAGCAGGGGCAGGAGGGAATGGCTACACCTTC CASSGAGAGGNGYTF
TRBJ1-6 TRBV27 . many TGTGCCAGCAGTAGGACCGTATTCTATAATTCACCCCTCCACTTT CASSRTVFYNSPLHF
TRBJ1-6 TRBV2 . many TGTGCCAGCAGTGAAGGTGGCAGGTCGGGGAATTCACCCCTCCACTTT CASSEGGRSGNSPLHF
TRBJ2-1 TRBV27 TRBD2 few TGTGCCAGCAGTGCCTCTCCGGGAGGGTCCTACAATGAGCAGTTCTTC CASSASPGGSYNEQFF
TRBJ2-2 TRBV12-3/TRBV12-4 . few TGTGCCAGCAGTCCCTTGCCAGGGAAGCTGTTTTTT CASSPLPGKLFF
TRBJ2-5 TRBV10-3 TRBD2 few TGTGCCATCGCTGAAGCGGGATATAAAGAGACCCAGTACTTC CAIAEAGYKETQYF
TRBJ2-1 TRBV9 TRBD2 few TGTGCCAGCAGCCCAGCGGGACTAGCGTCGTACAATGAGCAGTTCTTC CASSPAGLASYNEQFF
TRBJ2-1 TRBV5-1 TRBD2 . TGCGCCAGCAGCTTGACTGAGACTAGCGGGAGGGTGAATGAGCAGTTCTTC CASSLTETSGRVNEQFF
TRBJ1-1 TRBV10-3 . few TGTGCCATCAAGAAAGACATGAACACTGAAGCTTTCTTT CAIKKDMNTEAFF
TRBJ2-4 TRBV5-1 TRBD2 . TGCGCCAGCAGTATGGGGGTAGCGGGCGAATCAGGCATTCAGTACTTC CASSMGVAGESGIQYF
TRBJ1-4 TRBV28 . many TGTGCCAGCCGGCGGTTTCGGGAAAAACTGTTTTTT CASRRFREKLFF
TRBJ2-7 TRBV7-8 TRBD1 many TGTGCCAGCAGCTGGGGTCTTGAGGGGGCTCGCGGCGAGCAGTACTTC CASSWGLEGARGEQYF
TRBJ1-2 TRBV4-2 . . TGTGCCAGCAGCCCGTTAACAGGCTATGGCTACACCTTC CASSPLTGYGYTF
TRBJ2-1 TRBV5-1 TRBD1 many TGCGCCAGCAGCTTCCGGGACAGGACATTCAATGAGCAGTTCTTC CASSFRDRTFNEQFF
TRBJ1-4 TRBV3-1 TRBD1 many TGTGCCAGCAGCCAGAGCCGGACAGGGCGAGAAAAACTGTTTTTT CASSQSRTGREKLFF
TRBJ2-1 TRBV12-5 . many TGTGCTAGGTCCCGAATGGTATCCAATGAGCAGTTCTTC CARSRMVSNEQFF
TRBJ1-1 TRBV6-1 . many TGTGCCAGCAAGACATCGCCTACTACTGAAGCTTTCTTT CASKTSPTTEAFF
TRBJ2-1 TRBV20-1 . many TGCAGTGCCAATGGGCTGGAGGGCAGCTCCTACAATGAGCAGTTCTTC CSANGLEGSSYNEQFF
TRBJ1-5 TRBV11-2 . . TGTGCCAGCAGCTTAGAACAGGATAATCAGCCCCAGCATTTT CASSLEQDNQPQHF
TRBJ2-3 TRBV6-1 . many TGTGCCACCTTAGCGGAGCCCACAGATACGCAGTATTTT CATLAEPTDTQYF
TRBJ2-3 TRBV12-3/TRBV12-4 TRBD1 many TGTGCCAGCAGTCCTGACAGGGAGACAGATACGCAGTATTTT CASSPDRETDTQYF
TRBJ2-7 TRBV19 TRBD2 few TGTGCCAGTGGACTAGCGGGAGCCGAGCAGTACTTC CASGLAGAEQYF
TRBJ2-5 TRBV2 TRBD1 many TGTGCCAGCAGTCGACAGGGGGCTTCCGTAGAGACCCAGTACTTC CASSRQGASVETQYF
TRBJ1-2 TRBV3-1 TRBD1 . TGTGCCAGCAGCCAAGAGGGGACAGCTGGCTACACCTTC CASSQEGTAGYTF
TRBJ1-1 TRBV18 TRBD1 . TGTGCCAGCTCACCACGGGGGGACAGGGCGGACACTGAAGCTTTCTTT CASSPRGDRADTEAFF
TRBJ1-2 TRBV5-4 . few TGTGCCAGCAGCTTCCCCGAGGAGTATGGCTACACCTTC CASSFPEEYGYTF
TRBJ2-7 TRBV10-2 . few TGCGCCAGCAGACCCCCCGGGAGATCATACGAGCAGTACTTC CASRPPGRSYEQYF
TRBJ1-2 TRBV7-9 . few TGTGCCAGCACCCATCGCGCTTTGGGCAGTGATAACTATGGCTACACCTTC CASTHRALGSDNYGYTF
TRBJ2-3 TRBV6-2/TRBV6-3 TRBD2 many TGTGCCAGCAGGGGAGCGGGAGGGCCTGCAGATACGCAGTATTTT CASRGAGGPADTQYF
TRBJ2-1 TRBV20-1 . . TGCAGTGCGGGCCGGACTGCCTTGAACAATGAGCAGTTCTTC CSAGRTALNNEQFF
TRBJ2-5 TRBV3-1 . . TGTCCCAGCAGCTTAGTAGAGACCCAGTACTTC CPSSLVETQYF
TRBJ1-5 TRBV2 . . TGTGCCAGCAGTGAAACGGGTGGGTATCGGCCCCAGCATTTT CASSETGGYRPQHF
TRBJ2-3 TRBV7-2 TRBD1 many TGTGCCAGCAGCCTCACCGGGACAGGGAGCACAGATACGCAGTATTTT CASSLTGTGSTDTQYF
TRBJ2-7 TRBV28 . . TGTGCCAGCAGTTTTTCTCGTGGAGGGCCCCCCTACGAGCAGTACTTC CASSFSRGGPPYEQYF
TRBJ2-7 TRBV9 TRBD2 . TGTGCCAGCAGCGTAGACCCAGCGGGGCTCACGGGCGAGCAGTACTTC CASSVDPAGLTGEQYF
TRBJ2-3 TRBV2 . few TGTGCCAGCAGGGAGCGGGCAGATACGCAGTATTTT CASRERADTQYF
TRBJ2-1 TRBV20-1 TRBD2 many TGCAGTGCTGTGCTGTTAGCGGGGGGGCGCAATGAGCAGTTCTTC CSAVLLAGGRNEQFF
TRBJ2-3 TRBV30 TRBD2 . TGTGCCTGGGTCCACGGAGGAAGCGGGAGAGATACGCAGTATTTT CAWVHGGSGRDTQYF
TRBJ1-1 TRBV6-1 . many TGTGCCAGCAGCCCCGGGGGGCAAGCTTTCTTT CASSPGGQAFF
TRBJ2-7 TRBV27 . . TGTGCCAGCAGTGTAGAAGGTGGTCACGAGCAGTACTTC CASSVEGGHEQYF
TRBJ1-3 TRBV28 . . TGTGCCAGCAAATCTGGGGGCCTCTCTGGAAACACCATATATTTT CASKSGGLSGNTIYF
TRBJ2-1 TRBV2 TRBD2 . TGTGCTGAGCCCCGAAAACTACTAGCGGGAGGGCCAGGTGAGCAGTTCTTC CAEPRKLLAGGPGEQFF
TRBJ1-1 TRBV7-9 . few TGTGCCAGCAGCTTGAGTTGGGGGGCTGGCACTGAAGCTTTCTTT CASSLSWGAGTEAFF
TRBJ2-3 TRBV20-1 . . TGCAGTGCTAGAATCACAGATACGCAGTATTTT CSARITDTQYF
TRBJ2-2 TRBV19 TRBD2 . TGTGCCAGTACCGTACTAGCGGGAGTTCCCGGGGAGCTGTTTTTT CASTVLAGVPGELFF